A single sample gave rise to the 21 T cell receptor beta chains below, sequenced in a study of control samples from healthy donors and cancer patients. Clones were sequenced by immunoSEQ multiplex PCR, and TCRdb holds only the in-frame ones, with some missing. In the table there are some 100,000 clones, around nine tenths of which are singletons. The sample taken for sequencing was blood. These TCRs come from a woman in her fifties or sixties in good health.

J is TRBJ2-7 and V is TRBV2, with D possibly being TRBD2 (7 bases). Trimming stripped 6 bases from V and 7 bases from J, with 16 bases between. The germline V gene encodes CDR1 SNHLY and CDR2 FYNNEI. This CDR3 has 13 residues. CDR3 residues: CASRKQGLREQYV. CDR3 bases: TGTGCCAGCAGGAAACAGGGACTACGGGAGCAGTACGTC.

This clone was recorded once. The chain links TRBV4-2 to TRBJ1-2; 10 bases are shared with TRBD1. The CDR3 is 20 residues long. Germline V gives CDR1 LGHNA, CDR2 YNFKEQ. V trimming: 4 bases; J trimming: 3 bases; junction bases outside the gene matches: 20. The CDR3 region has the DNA TGTGCCAGCAGCCTCCCAAACACTTTCCTTGGGACAGGGGAATACTATGGCTACACCTTC. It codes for CASSLPNTFLGTGEYYGYTF.

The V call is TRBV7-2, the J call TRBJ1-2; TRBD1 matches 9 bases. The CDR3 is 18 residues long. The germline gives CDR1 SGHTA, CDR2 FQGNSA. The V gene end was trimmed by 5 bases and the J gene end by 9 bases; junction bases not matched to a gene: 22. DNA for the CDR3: TGTGCCAGCAGCCCCACCCCTGGTGGAAACGATGACAGGGGGAGCTACACCTTC. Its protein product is CASSPTPGGNDDRGSYTF.

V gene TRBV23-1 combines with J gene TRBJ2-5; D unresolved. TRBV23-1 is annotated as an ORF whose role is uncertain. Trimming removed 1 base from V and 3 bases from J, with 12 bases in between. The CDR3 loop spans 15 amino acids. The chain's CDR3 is CASSQFRQAEETQYF. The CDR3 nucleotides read TGCGCCAGCAGTCAATTCCGGCAGGCCGAAGAGACCCAGTACTTC.

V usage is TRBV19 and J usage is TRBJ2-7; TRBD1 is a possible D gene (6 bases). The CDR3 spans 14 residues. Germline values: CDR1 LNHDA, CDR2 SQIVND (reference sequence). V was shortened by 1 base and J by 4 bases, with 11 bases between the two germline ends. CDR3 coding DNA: TGTGCCAGTAGTATAGTACAGGGCACTTACGAGCAGTACTTC. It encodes CASSIVQGTYEQYF.

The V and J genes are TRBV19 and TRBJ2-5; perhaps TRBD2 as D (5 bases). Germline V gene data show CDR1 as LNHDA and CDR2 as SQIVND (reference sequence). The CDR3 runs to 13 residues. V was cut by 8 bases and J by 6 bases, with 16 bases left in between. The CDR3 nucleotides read TGTGCCAGTGGGGAGACATCAGGAAAGACCCAGTACTTC. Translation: CASGETSGKTQYF.

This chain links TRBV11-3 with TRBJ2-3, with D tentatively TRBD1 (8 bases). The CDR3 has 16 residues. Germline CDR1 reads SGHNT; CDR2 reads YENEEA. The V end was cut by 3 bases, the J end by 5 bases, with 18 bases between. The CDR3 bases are TGTGCCAGCAGCTTCGGACAGGGAGGGGAACTAGATACGCAGTATTTT. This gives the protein CASSFGQGGELDTQYF.

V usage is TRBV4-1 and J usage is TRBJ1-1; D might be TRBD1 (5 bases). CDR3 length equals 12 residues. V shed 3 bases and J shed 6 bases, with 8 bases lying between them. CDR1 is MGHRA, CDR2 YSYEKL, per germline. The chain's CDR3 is CASSQGGAEAFF. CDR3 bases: TGCGCCAGCAGCCAGGGGGGTGCTGAAGCTTTCTTT.

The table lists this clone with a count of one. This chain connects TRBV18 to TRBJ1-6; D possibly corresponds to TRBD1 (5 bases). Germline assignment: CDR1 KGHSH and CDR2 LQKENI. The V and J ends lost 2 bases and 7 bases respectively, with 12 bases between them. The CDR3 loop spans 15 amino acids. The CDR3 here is CASSPSSTENSPLHF. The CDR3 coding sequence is TGTGCCAGCTCACCATCCTCGACAGAAAATTCACCCCTCCACTTT.

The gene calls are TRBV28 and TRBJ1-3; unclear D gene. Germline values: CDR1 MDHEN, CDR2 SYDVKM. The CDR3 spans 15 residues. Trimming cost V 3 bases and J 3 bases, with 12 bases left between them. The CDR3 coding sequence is TGTGCCAGCAGTTTTGGGGAGATAAGTGGAAACACCATATATTTT. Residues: CASSFGEISGNTIYF.

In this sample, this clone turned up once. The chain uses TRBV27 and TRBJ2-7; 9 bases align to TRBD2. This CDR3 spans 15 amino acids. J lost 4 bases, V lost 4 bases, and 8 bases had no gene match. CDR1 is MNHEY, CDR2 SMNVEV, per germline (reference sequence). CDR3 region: CASSSYSGGRYEQYF. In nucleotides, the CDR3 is TGTGCCAGCAGTTCATATAGCGGGGGAAGGTACGAGCAGTACTTC.

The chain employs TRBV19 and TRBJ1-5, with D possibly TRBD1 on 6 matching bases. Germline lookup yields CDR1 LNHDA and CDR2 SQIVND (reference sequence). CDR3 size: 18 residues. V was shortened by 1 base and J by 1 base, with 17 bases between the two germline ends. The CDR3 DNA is TGTGCCAGTAGTATAGGGGTACGAACAGGGTACAGCAATCAGCCCCAGCATTTT. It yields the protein CASSIGVRTGYSNQPQHF.

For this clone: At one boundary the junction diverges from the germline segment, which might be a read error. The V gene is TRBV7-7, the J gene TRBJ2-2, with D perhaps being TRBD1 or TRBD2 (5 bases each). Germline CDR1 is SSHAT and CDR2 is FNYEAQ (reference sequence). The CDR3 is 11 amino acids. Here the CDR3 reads CASSSGPKLVF. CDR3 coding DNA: TGTGCCAGCAGCTCGGGACCCAAGCTGGTTTTT.

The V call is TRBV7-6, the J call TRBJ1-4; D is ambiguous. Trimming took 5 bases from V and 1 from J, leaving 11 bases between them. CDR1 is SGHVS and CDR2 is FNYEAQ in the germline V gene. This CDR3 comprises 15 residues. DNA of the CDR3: TGTGCCAGCAGCCCTGATATAAGAACTAATGAAAAACTGTTTTTT. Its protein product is CASSPDIRTNEKLFF.

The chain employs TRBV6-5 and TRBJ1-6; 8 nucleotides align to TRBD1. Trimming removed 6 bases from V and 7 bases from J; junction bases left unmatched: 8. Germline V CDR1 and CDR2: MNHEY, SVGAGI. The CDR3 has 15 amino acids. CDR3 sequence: CASRRTRGRNSPLHF. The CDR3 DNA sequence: TGTGCCAGCAGACGAACCAGGGGGCGGAATTCACCCCTCCACTTT.

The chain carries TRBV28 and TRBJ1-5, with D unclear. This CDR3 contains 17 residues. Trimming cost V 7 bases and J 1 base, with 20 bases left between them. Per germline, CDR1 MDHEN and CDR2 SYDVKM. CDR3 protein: CASTLWAGPLSNQPQHF. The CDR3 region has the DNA TGTGCCAGCACCTTATGGGCCGGACCGTTGAGCAATCAGCCCCAGCATTTT.

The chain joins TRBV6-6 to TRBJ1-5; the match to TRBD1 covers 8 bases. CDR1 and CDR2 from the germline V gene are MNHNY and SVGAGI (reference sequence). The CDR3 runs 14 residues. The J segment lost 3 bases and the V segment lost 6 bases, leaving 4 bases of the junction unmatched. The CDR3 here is CASRDRVVNQPQHF. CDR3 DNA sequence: TGTGCCAGCAGGGACAGGGTGGTCAATCAGCCCCAGCATTTT.

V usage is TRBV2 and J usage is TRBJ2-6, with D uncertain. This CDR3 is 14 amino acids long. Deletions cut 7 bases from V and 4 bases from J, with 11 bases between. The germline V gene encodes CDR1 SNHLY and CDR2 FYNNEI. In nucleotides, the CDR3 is TGTGCCAGCACCATATACTCAGGGGCCAACGTCCTGACTTTC. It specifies CASTIYSGANVLTF.

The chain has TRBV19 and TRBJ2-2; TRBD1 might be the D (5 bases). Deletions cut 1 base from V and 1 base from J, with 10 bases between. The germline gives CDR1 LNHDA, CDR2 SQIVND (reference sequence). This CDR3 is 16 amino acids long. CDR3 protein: CASSIVQGLNTGELFF. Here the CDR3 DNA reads TGTGCCAGTAGTATAGTTCAGGGATTGAACACCGGGGAGCTGTTTTTT.

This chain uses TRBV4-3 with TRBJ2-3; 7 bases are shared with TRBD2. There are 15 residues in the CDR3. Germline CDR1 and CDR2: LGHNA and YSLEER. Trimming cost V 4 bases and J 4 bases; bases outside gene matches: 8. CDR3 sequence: CASSRGSGKADTQYF. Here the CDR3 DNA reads TGCGCCAGCAGCCGAGGGAGCGGGAAGGCAGATACGCAGTATTTT.

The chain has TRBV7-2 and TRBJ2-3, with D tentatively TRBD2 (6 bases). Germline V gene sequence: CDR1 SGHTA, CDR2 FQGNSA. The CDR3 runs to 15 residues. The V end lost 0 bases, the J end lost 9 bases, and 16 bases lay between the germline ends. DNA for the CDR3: TGTGCCAGCAGCTTAGCTCTAGAACCCGGGGGAACGCAGTATTTT. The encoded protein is CASSLALEPGGTQYF.